This record covers a single TCR beta chain. Its matching antigen is unknown. This entry comes from a study of cytomegalovirus exposure and HLA in healthy donors. The overall study: Earlier work reported 100 million to 130 million unique TCR beta sequences from 180 million or so T cells.

Study conclusions and caveats: The authors judged a highly shared variant cluster likely a sequencing artifact. There were a few CMV-associated chains whose specificity for CMV antigens was confirmed in vitro.

Germline loops: CDR1 LNHNV, CDR2 YYDKDF (reference sequence). V trimming: 5 bases; J trimming: 4 bases; junction bases outside the gene matches: 7. The CDR3 runs 14 residues. PCR used 60 Vbeta primers and 13 Jbeta primers. Clones were read by immunoSEQ multiplex PCR, and TCRdb kept only the in-frame ones, dropping some. The table records around 140,000 clones, about 80% of them present only once. The rearrangement uses TRBV15 and TRBJ1-1; 7 nucleotides line up with TRBD1. The clonotype originates from a man aged 30 to 39 in good health and CMV-seropositive. The source material was PBMCs. This chain's CDR3 is CATSRQGISTEAFF. The CDR3 coding sequence is TGTGCCACCAGCCGACAGGGAATTTCCACTGAAGCTTTCTTT.